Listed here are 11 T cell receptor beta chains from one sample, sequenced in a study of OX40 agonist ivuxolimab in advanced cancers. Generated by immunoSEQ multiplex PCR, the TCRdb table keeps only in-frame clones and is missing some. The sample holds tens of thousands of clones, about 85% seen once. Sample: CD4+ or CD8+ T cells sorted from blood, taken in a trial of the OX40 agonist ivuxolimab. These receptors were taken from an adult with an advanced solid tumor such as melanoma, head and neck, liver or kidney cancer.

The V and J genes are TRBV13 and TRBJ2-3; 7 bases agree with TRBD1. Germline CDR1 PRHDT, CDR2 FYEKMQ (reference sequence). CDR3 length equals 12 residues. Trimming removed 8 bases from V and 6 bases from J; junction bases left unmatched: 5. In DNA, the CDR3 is TGTGCCAGCGAGAAGGGGGCGGATACGCAGTATTTT. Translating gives CASEKGADTQYF. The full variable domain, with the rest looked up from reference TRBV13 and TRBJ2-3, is AAGVIQSPRHLIKEKRETATLKCYPIPRHDTVYWYQQGPGQDPQFLISFYEKMQSDKGSIPDRFSAQQFSDYHSELNMSSLELGDSALYFCASEKGADTQYFGPGTRLTVL.

The CDR3 coding sequence is TGTGCCAGCAGTTTATCGCCTGCCTCTGGGGCCAACGTCCTGACTTTC. It translates to CASSLSPASGANVLTF. This chain links TRBV27 with TRBJ2-6; no firm D call. This CDR3 contains 16 residues. CDR1 is MNHEY, CDR2 SMNVEV, per germline (reference sequence). V was pared by 0 bases and J by 0 bases, with 6 bases between.

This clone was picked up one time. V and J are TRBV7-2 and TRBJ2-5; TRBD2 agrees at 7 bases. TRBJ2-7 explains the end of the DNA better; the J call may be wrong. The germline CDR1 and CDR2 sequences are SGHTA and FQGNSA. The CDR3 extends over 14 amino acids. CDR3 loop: CASSLTGGRYEQYF. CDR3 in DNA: TGTGCCAGCAGCTTAACGGGCGGGAGATACGAGCAGTACTTC.

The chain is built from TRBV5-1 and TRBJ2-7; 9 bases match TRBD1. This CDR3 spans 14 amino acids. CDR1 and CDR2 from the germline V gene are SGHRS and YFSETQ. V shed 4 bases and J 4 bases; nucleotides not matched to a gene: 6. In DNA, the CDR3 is TGCGCCAGCAGCACGGGAGACAGGGGGTACGAGCAGTACTTC. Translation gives CASSTGDRGYEQYF.

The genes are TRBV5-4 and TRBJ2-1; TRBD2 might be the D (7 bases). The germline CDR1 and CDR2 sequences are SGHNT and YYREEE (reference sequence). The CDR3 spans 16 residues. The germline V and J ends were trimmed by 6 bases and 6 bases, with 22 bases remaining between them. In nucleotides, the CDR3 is TGTGCCAGCACCGGGGGGCTGGCGGGAGAGGTCAATGAGCAGTTCTTC. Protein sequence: CASTGGLAGEVNEQFF.

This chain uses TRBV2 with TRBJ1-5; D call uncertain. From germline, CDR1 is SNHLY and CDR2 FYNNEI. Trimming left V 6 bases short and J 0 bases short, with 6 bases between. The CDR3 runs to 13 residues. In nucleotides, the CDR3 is TGTGCCAGCAGGCAGGATAGCAATCAGCCCCAGCATTTT. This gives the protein CASRQDSNQPQHF.

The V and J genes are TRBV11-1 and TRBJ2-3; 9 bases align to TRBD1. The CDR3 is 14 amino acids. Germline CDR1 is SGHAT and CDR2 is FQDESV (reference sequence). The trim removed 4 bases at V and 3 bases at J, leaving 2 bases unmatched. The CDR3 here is CASSSDRGTDTQYF. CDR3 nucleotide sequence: TGTGCCAGCAGCTCGGACAGGGGTACAGATACGCAGTATTTT.

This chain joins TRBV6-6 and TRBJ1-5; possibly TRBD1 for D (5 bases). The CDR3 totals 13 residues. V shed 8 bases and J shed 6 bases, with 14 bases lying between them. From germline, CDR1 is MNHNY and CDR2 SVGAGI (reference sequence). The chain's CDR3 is CASARGDLQPQHF. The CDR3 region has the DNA TGTGCCAGCGCTCGGGGGGATCTTCAGCCCCAGCATTTT.

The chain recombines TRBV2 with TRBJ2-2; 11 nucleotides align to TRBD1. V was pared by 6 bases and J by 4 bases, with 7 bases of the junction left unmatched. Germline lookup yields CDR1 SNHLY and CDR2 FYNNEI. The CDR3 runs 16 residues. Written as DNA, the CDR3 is TGTGCCAGCAGGGTCGGACAGGGGGCGGGCACCGGGGAGCTGTTTTTT. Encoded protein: CASRVGQGAGTGELFF.

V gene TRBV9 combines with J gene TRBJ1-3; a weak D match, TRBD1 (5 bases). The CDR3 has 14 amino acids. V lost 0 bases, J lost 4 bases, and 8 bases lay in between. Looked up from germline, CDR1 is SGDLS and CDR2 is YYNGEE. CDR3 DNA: TGTGCCAGCAGCGTAGGGGGCGTGGGAAACACCATATATTTT. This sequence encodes CASSVGGVGNTIYF. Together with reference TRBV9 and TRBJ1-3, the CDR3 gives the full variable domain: DSGVTQTPKHLITATGQRVTLRCSPRSGDLSVYWYQQSLDQGLQFLIQYYNGEERAKGNILERFSAQQFPDLHSELNLSSLELGDSALYFCASSVGGVGNTIYFGEGSWLTVV.

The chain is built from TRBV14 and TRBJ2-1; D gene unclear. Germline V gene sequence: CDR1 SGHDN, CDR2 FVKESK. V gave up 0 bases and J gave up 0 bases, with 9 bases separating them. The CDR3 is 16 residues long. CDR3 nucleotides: TGTGCCAGCAGCCAAGAAGCGTTTAGCTCCTACAATGAGCAGTTCTTC. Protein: CASSQEAFSSYNEQFF. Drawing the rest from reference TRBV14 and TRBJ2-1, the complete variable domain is EAGVTQFPSHSVIEKGQTVTLRCDPISGHDNLYWYRRVMGKEIKFLLHFVKESKQDESGMPNNRFLAERTGGTYSTLKVQPAELEDSGVYFCASSQEAFSSYNEQFFGPGTRLTVL.